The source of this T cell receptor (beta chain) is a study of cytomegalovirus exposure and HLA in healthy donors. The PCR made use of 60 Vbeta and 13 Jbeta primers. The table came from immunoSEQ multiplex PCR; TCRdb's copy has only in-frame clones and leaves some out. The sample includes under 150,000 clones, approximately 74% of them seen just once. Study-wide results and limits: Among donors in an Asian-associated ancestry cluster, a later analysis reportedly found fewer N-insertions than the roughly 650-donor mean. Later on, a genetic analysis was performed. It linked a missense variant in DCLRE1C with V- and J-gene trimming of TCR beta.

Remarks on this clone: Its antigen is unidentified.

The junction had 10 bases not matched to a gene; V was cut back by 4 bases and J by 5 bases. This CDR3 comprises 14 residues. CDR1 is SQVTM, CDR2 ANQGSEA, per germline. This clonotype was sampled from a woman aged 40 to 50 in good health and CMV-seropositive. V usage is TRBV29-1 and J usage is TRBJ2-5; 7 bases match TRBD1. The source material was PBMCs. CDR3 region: CSVGWDRGRETQYF. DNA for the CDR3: TGCAGCGTTGGTTGGGACAGAGGCAGGGAGACCCAGTACTTC. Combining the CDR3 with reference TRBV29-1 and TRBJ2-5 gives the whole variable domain SAVISQKPSRDICQRGTSLTIQCQVDSQVTMMFWYRQQPGQSLTLIATANQGSEATYESGFVIDKFPISRPNLTFSTLTVSNMSPEDSSIYLCSVGWDRGRETQYFGPGTRLLVL.